The 32 T cell receptor beta chains in this list originate from one sample, sequenced in a study of CD8 T cells in Susac syndrome. With random hexamers, reverse transcription was performed on 0.5 to 1 ug of RNA. TCRdb re-analysed the immunoSEQ multiplex PCR reads in MiXCR, keeping a single row per CDR3 protein. Of about 120,000 distinct CDR3 sequences in the sample, 96% were seen once. The specimen sequenced was CD4+ T cells from PBMCs. These receptors were obtained from a human donor with Susac syndrome.

The V call is TRBV7-9, the J call TRBJ2-7; D is ambiguous. The CDR3 runs to 11 residues. With 3 bases removed from V and 9 bases from J, the gap between germline ends came to 9 bases. CDR1 and CDR2 (germline): SEHNR, FQNEAQ (reference sequence). The CDR3 loop is CASSFEERQYF. DNA of the CDR3: TGTGCCAGCAGCTTTGAGGAACGGCAGTACTTC.

This clonotype was seen a few times. The genes are TRBV4-2 and TRBJ2-7, with TRBD2 matching over 13 bases. Losses at the gene ends were 7 bases for V and 4 bases for J; bases not matched to a gene: 4. Germline V gene sequence: CDR1 LGHNA, CDR2 YNFKEQ. This CDR3 spans 14 amino acids. The CDR3 is CASKGTSGAYEQYF. The CDR3 DNA is TGTGCCAGCAAGGGGACTAGCGGGGCGTACGAGCAGTACTTC.

A word on this clonotype: A junction boundary mismatches the germline segment, possibly from a read error. The chain links TRBV3-1 to TRBJ1-2; D call uncertain. The germline V gene encodes CDR1 LGHDT and CDR2 YNNKEL (reference sequence). This CDR3 region has 12 residues. CDR3 nucleotides: TGTGCCAGCACGCAGGCGAACTCTGGCTACACCTTC. Translation: CASTQANSGYTF.

V usage is TRBV29-1 and J usage is TRBJ1-1, with D possibly matching TRBD1 (5 bases). With 6 bases removed from V and 2 bases from J, the gap between germline ends came to 13 bases. This CDR3 has 13 residues. CDR1 is SQVTM and CDR2 is ANQGSEA in the germline V gene. The CDR3 sequence is CSVPGTANTEAFF. The CDR3 nucleotides are TGCAGCGTACCCGGGACGGCCAACACTGAAGCTTTCTTT.

This clonotype was detected only once. V gene TRBV25-1 combines with J gene TRBJ1-4; D is unresolved. This CDR3 contains 12 residues. V was trimmed by 6 bases and J by 8 bases, leaving 10 bases between them. The V gene's germline CDR1 is MGHDK and CDR2 SYGVNS. The CDR3 region is CASRFLQEKLFF. The CDR3 DNA sequence: TGTGCCAGCAGGTTCCTTCAGGAAAAACTGTTTTTT.

This chain connects TRBV6-1 to TRBJ2-1; weak D call: TRBD2 (5 bases). The CDR3 has 14 residues. Germline CDR1 reads MNHNS; CDR2 reads SASEGT. The V gene lost 3 bases and the J gene lost 2 bases, with 8 bases spanning the gap. The CDR3 loop is CASSEQRPYNEQFF. The CDR3 DNA sequence: TGTGCCAGCAGTGAGCAGCGGCCCTACAATGAGCAGTTCTTC.

This clonotype was recorded once. The chain has TRBV15 and TRBJ2-1; D perhaps matches TRBD1 (6 bases). The CDR3 runs 14 residues. Germline values: CDR1 LNHNV, CDR2 YYDKDF (reference sequence). V dropped 6 bases and J dropped 7 bases, with 16 bases sitting between them. CDR3 bases: TGTGCCACCAGTCCTGGGGGCCCGGCGAATGAGCAGTTCTTC. Translated, it gives CATSPGGPANEQFF.

This chain connects TRBV6-6 to TRBJ1-2, with D tentatively TRBD1 (5 bases). Trimming cost V 4 bases and J 2 bases, with 8 bases left between them. The germline gives CDR1 MNHNY, CDR2 SVGAGI (reference sequence). The CDR3 runs to 13 residues. The CDR3 DNA reads as TGTGCCAGCAGTTTTCAGGGAAACTATGGCTACACCTTC. It translates to CASSFQGNYGYTF.

The CDR3 DNA is TGCGCCAGCAGTGAGTCCTATGAGCAGTTCTTC. Translated: CASSESYEQFF. The chain carries TRBV10-2 and TRBJ2-1; D ambiguous. Trimming left V 0 bases short and J 8 bases short, with 2 bases between. CDR3 length: 11 residues. In germline, CDR1 is WSHSY, CDR2 SAAADI.

The chain joins TRBV29-1 to TRBJ2-2, with D uncertain. V lost 4 bases to trimming and J lost 0 bases, with 6 bases between them. The CDR3 spans 13 residues. Germline lookup yields CDR1 SQVTM and CDR2 ANQGSEA. This chain's CDR3 is CSVGRTNTGELFF. CDR3 nucleotide sequence: TGCAGCGTTGGACGGACGAACACCGGGGAGCTGTTTTTT.

The chain joins TRBV18 to TRBJ1-2, with D unclear. CDR1 and CDR2 from the germline V gene are KGHSH and LQKENI. The CDR3 extends over 12 amino acids. The V end lost 5 bases, the J end lost 0 bases, and 4 bases lay between the germline ends. CDR3 coding DNA: TGTGCCAGCTCAGCCGCTAACTATGGCTACACCTTC. This gives the protein CASSAANYGYTF.

This chain uses TRBV29-1 with TRBJ2-7; 7 bases match TRBD2. Germline V CDR1 and CDR2: SQVTM, ANQGSEA. The CDR3 consists of 12 residues. Trimming cost V 7 bases and J 0 bases; bases outside gene matches: 3. The CDR3: CSAGRASYEQYF. In DNA form, the CDR3 reads TGCAGCGCTGGGAGGGCCTCCTACGAGCAGTACTTC.

The rearrangement links TRBV18 to TRBJ2-1, with 10 nucleotides matching TRBD2. V shed 6 bases, J shed 8 bases, and the junction held 10 bases outside the gene matches. CDR3 length: 15 residues. CDR1 KGHSH and CDR2 LQKENI come from the germline V gene. The CDR3 region has the DNA TGTGCCAGCTCGCGCCCGGGACTAGCGATGGATGAGCAGTTCTTC. Translating gives CASSRPGLAMDEQFF.

A single count supports this clonotype. The CDR3 DNA sequence: TGCAGCGTTGGTGGACAGGGTGACTATGGCTACACCTTC. As protein: CSVGGQGDYGYTF. J is TRBJ1-2 and V is TRBV29-1; TRBD1 agrees at 8 bases. Per germline, CDR1 SQVTM and CDR2 ANQGSEA. Trimming at V came to 4 bases and at J to 3 bases, leaving 4 bases not matched to a gene. The CDR3 totals 13 residues.

This chain links TRBV20-1 with TRBJ2-5, with TRBD2 matching 7 bases. This CDR3 spans 11 amino acids. The germline gives CDR1 DFQATT, CDR2 SNEGSKA (reference sequence). V shed 6 bases and J 2 bases; nucleotides not matched to a gene: 0. The CDR3 spells CSALAQETQYF. CDR3 nucleotides: TGCAGTGCACTAGCGCAAGAGACCCAGTACTTC.

The rearrangement links TRBV12-5 to TRBJ2-1; TRBD1 or TRBD2 may be the D gene (5 bases each). Trimming took 1 base from V and 7 from J, leaving 14 bases between them. The germline gives CDR1 LGHNT, CDR2 FRNRAP. This CDR3 is built from 15 residues. CDR3 coding DNA: TGTGCTAGTGGTTTGGGGAAGACCGAGGGGAATGAGCAGTTCTTC. Translated: CASGLGKTEGNEQFF.

The V and J genes are TRBV20-1 and TRBJ1-2; D is uncertain. Germline V CDR1 and CDR2: DFQATT, SNEGSKA (reference sequence). The CDR3 extends over 11 amino acids. The CDR3 DNA reads TGCAGACCGGGCCAGAAGGATGGCTACACCTTC. Residues: CRPGQKDGYTF.

This clonotype was observed once. V gene TRBV29-1 combines with J gene TRBJ1-1; D is ambiguous. The CDR3 contains 14 residues. Trimming took off 3 bases at V and 0 bases at J, with 11 bases between the two ends. Germline CDR1 is SQVTM and CDR2 is ANQGSEA. The CDR3 here is CSVEGRLMNTEAFF. DNA for the CDR3: TGCAGCGTTGAGGGCAGGCTCATGAACACTGAAGCTTTCTTT.

The V and J genes are TRBV20-1 and TRBJ2-5; 11 nucleotides align to TRBD1. After removal of 6 bases from V and 6 bases from J, the junction contained 12 bases not matched to a gene. The CDR3 totals 15 residues. The germline V gene encodes CDR1 DFQATT and CDR2 SNEGSKA (reference sequence). As DNA, the CDR3 is TGCAGTGCCACGGGACAGGGGGGATCCGGGAAGACCCAGTACTTC. The encoded protein is CSATGQGGSGKTQYF.

This sequence joins TRBV6-5 and TRBJ2-7; 9 bases line up with TRBD2. Germline-derived CDR1 and CDR2 are MNHEY and SVGAGI. CDR3 length: 17 amino acids. V gave up 2 bases and J gave up 0 bases; unmatched junction bases: 8. The CDR3 spells CASSYEASGVSSYEQYF. CDR3 sequence (DNA): TGTGCCAGCAGTTACGAAGCTAGCGGGGTCTCCTCCTACGAGCAGTACTTC.

Written as DNA, the CDR3 is TGCAGCGTCCGGACAGGAAACAATCAGCCCCAGCATTTT. Encoded protein: CSVRTGNNQPQHF. The rearrangement links TRBV29-1 to TRBJ1-5, with 7 nucleotides matching TRBD1. The CDR3 runs to 13 residues. In germline, CDR1 is SQVTM, CDR2 ANQGSEA. The V segment lost 6 bases and the J segment 3 bases; nucleotides outside the gene matches: 5.

The chain recombines TRBV3-1 with TRBJ2-3; D remains unclear. V was trimmed by 0 bases and J by 2 bases, leaving 9 bases between them. This CDR3 is built from 15 residues. The germline V gene encodes CDR1 LGHDT and CDR2 YNNKEL (reference sequence). The CDR3 here is CASSQDLGVTDTQYF. The CDR3 nucleotides are TGTGCCAGCAGCCAAGATCTGGGCGTCACAGATACGCAGTATTTT.

The rearrangement joins TRBV4-2 to TRBJ1-1; 7 bases line up with TRBD1. The germline CDR1 and CDR2 sequences are LGHNA and YNFKEQ. The J segment lost 1 base and the V segment lost 4 bases, leaving 0 bases of the junction unmatched. The length of the CDR3 is 13 residues. CDR3 amino acids: CASSPGGNTEAFF. The CDR3 DNA reads TGTGCCAGCAGCCCAGGGGGGAACACTGAAGCTTTCTTT.

The chain joins TRBV12-3 or TRBV12-4 to TRBJ2-1; 11 bases align to TRBD2. This CDR3 region has 13 residues. CDR3 amino acids: CTSASGRTNEQFF. CDR3 in DNA: TGTACCTCCGCTAGCGGGAGGACCAATGAGCAGTTCTTC.

The chain carries TRBV9 and TRBJ2-3, with D unresolved. V was clipped by 0 bases and J by 6 bases, with 14 bases between them. The CDR3 sequence is 15 residues long. CDR1 and CDR2 from the germline V gene are SGDLS and YYNGEE. CDR3 sequence reads: CASSVGLASRDTQYF. The CDR3 nucleotides read TGTGCCAGCAGCGTAGGCTTAGCCTCTAGGGATACGCAGTATTTT.

A remark on this clonotype: At one end, the junction sequence differs from germline, possibly due to a read error. The chain couples TRBV30 to TRBJ2-1; weak D call: TRBD2 (6 bases). The CDR3 has 11 residues. Per the germline V gene, CDR1 is GTSNPN and CDR2 is SVGIG (reference sequence). The DNA for the CDR3 is TGCGGTGGAGGGAGTTACAATGAGCAGTTCTTC. Translation gives CGGGSYNEQFF.

J is TRBJ2-5 and V is TRBV5-1; D remains unclear. Germline V CDR1 and CDR2: SGHRS, YFSETQ. The CDR3 spans 14 residues. With 2 bases removed from V and 3 bases from J, the gap between germline ends came to 11 bases. The CDR3 protein is CASSFGRQKETQYF. Written as DNA, the CDR3 is TGCGCCAGCAGCTTTGGCCGGCAGAAAGAGACCCAGTACTTC. The full variable domain, completed using reference TRBV5-1 and TRBJ2-5, is KAGVTQTPRYLIKTRGQQVTLSCSPISGHRSVSWYQQTPGQGLQFLFEYFSETQRNKGNFPGRFSGRQFSNSRSEMNVSTLELGDSALYLCASSFGRQKETQYFGPGTRLLVL.

V and J are TRBV20-1 and TRBJ1-1; D remains unclear. Per the germline V gene, CDR1 is DFQATT and CDR2 is SNEGSKA (reference sequence). The CDR3 loop spans 13 amino acids. V lost 6 bases and J 6 bases, leaving 17 bases between the germline ends. The CDR3 region is CSARGSAAAEAFF. The CDR3 nucleotides read TGCAGTGCCCGAGGGTCTGCCGCGGCTGAAGCTTTCTTT.

The chain joins TRBV20-1 to TRBJ2-4; D uncertain. The CDR3 spans 12 residues. Germline CDR1 DFQATT, CDR2 SNEGSKA (reference sequence). Trimming took 1 base from V and 8 from J, leaving 9 bases between them. CDR3 protein: CSARAREDIQYF. CDR3 nucleotide sequence: TGCAGTGCTAGAGCCCGAGAGGACATTCAGTACTTC.

This clonotype occurred once. The J gene is TRBJ2-1, the V gene TRBV24-1; D gene ambiguous. Germline assignment: CDR1 KGHDR and CDR2 SFDVKD. This CDR3 comprises 13 residues. The V end lost 3 bases, the J end lost 10 bases, and 12 bases lay between the germline ends. CDR3 sequence reads: CATSDPNTLEQFF. CDR3 nucleotide sequence: TGTGCCACCAGTGATCCTAATACCCTCGAGCAGTTCTTC.

The chain employs TRBV25-1 and TRBJ2-1, with 7 bases identical to TRBD1. Germline CDR1 MGHDK, CDR2 SYGVNS. The J segment lost 6 bases and the V segment lost 3 bases, leaving 8 bases of the junction unmatched. CDR3 size: 15 residues. The CDR3 loop is CASSEWATGTNEQFF. The CDR3 nucleotides are TGTGCCAGCAGTGAGTGGGCGACAGGGACCAATGAGCAGTTCTTC.

The chain is built from TRBV20-1 and TRBJ1-1; no definite D call. The CDR3 is made up of 11 amino acids. Per the germline V gene, CDR1 is DFQATT and CDR2 is SNEGSKA (reference sequence). V dropped 4 bases and J dropped 5 bases, with 8 bases sitting between them. CDR3 residues: CSANRVTEAFF. The CDR3 DNA reads TGCAGTGCTAATCGGGTGACTGAAGCTTTCTTT.